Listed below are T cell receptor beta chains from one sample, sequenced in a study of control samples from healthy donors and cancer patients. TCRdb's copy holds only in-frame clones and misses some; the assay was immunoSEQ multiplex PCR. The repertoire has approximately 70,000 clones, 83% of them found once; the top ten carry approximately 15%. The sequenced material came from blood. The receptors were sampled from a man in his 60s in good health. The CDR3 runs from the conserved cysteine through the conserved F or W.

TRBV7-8,CASSPGGSAENGYTF
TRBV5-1,CASSEGGEGETQYF
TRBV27,CASSQTSWGNIQYF
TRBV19,CASSTQFSEGTQYF
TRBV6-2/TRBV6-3,CASSYVGGPSEQYF
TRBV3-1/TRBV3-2,CASMNRGIMGEQYF
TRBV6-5,CASSPSENIQYF
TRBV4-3,CASSQGHLNTEAFF
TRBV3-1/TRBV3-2,CASSLSVPFANVLTF
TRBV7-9,CASSRLLAGTYEQYF
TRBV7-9,CASSQGAHSYNEQFF
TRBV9,CASSPQGQAKNIQYF
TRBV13,CASSFDRGLTDTQYF
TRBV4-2,CASSIQGGTTPYEQYF
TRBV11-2,CASSLSGQGETQYF
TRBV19,CASSIMGPTGELFF